The present T cell receptor (beta chain) was sequenced within a study of blood T cell repertoires in COVID-19. Looking at the study overall: The United States, Italy and Spain provided the acute and convalescent COVID-19 samples.

In this sample, this clone turned up once. The ends were cut back, 5 bases at V and 5 bases at J, with 16 bases in the middle. This CDR3 spans 15 amino acids. The germline V gene has CDR1 SGHTA and CDR2 FQGNSA. Only in-frame clones appear in the TCRdb table, and some are missing; sequencing was by immunoSEQ multiplex PCR. The sample lists roughly 20,000 clones, just over 90% occurring once. The specimen was peripheral blood. The V gene is TRBV7-2, the J gene TRBJ1-5, with D possibly being TRBD1 (5 bases). The receptor was derived from a woman in her forties or fifties with active COVID-19. CDR3 coding DNA: TGTGCCAGCAGCCCTGAATCGACGGGGGATCAGCCCCAGCATTTT. Amino acids: CASSPESTGDQPQHF.